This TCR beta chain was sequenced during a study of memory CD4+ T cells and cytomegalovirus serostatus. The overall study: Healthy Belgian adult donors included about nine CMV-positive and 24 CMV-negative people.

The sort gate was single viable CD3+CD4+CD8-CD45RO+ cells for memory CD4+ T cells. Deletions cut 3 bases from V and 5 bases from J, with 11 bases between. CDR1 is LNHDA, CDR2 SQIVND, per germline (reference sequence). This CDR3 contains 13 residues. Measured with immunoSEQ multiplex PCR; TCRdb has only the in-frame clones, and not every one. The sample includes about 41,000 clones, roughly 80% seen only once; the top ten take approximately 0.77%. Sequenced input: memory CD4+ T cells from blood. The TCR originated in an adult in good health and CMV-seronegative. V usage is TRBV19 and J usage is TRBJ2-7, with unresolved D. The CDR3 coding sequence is TGTGCCAGTAGTATTATTGTAGGGAACGAGCAGTACTTC. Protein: CASSIIVGNEQYF.